The T cell receptor (beta chain) described here comes from a study of T cell changes during pregnancy in multiple sclerosis. Germline CDR1 SGHDT, CDR2 YYEEEE. Trimming took 0 bases from V and 8 from J, leaving 9 bases between them. CDR3 size: 13 residues. Measured with immunoSEQ multiplex PCR; TCRdb has only the in-frame clones, and not every one. The data hold 70,000 to 95,000 clones, with 85% to 95% observed a single time. The receptor's source is a female donor in good health, enrolled as a control in a pregnancy study. The chain uses TRBV5-6 and TRBJ1-5; D uncertain. Sequencing was performed on peripheral blood, taken in the second trimester of pregnancy. The chain's CDR3 is CASSLDGREPQHF. The CDR3 coding sequence is TGTGCCAGCAGCTTGGACGGGAGGGAGCCCCAGCATTTT.